This T cell receptor beta chain derives from a study of cytomegalovirus exposure and HLA in healthy donors. For this clone: The target antigen is unknown.

Points from the study as a whole: Links to common viral pathogens appeared, in a later analysis, for several of the most significant clusters.

Germline loops: CDR1 LNHNV, CDR2 YYDKDF (reference sequence). V was clipped by 1 base and J by 6 bases; unmatched bases: 0. This CDR3 region has 15 residues. This PCR relied on a set of 60 Vbeta primers and 13 Jbeta primers. Repertoires were generated with immunoSEQ multiplex PCR, while TCRdb's copy carries only in-frame clones and drops some. The sample holds some 97,000 clones, roughly 82% seen once. The chain links TRBV15 to TRBJ2-1, with 13 bases identical to TRBD2. The clonotype was recovered from a woman aged 18-30 years in good health and CMV-seronegative. The sequencing input was PBMCs. In DNA form, the CDR3 reads TGTGCCACCAGCAGAGGGACTAGCGGGAGCAATGAGCAGTTCTTC. The encoded protein is CATSRGTSGSNEQFF.